This T cell receptor beta chain was captured by sequencing in a study of blood T cells in healthy people across ages. Healthy Caucasian individuals from Russia aged roughly 6 to 90 served as donors. The study isolated at least 7 million PBMCs from each sample. The CDR3 has 14 amino acids. CDR1 is MNHEY, CDR2 SMNVEV, per germline (reference sequence). Combining a sample-barcoded 5' primer with a J-beta primer mix, a second PCR ran for about 6 to 11 cycles. TCRdb re-derived calls from the 5' RACE reads in MiXCR, one entry per CDR3 protein. Here the sample spans some 930,000 distinct CDR3 sequences, just under 30% being singletons. Comments on this clonotype: Germline and junction disagree at one end, which may indicate a read error.

The sample was also reused in another study, on T cells of mothers and their children.

This TCR was sampled from a woman between 35 and 50 years old in good health. The chain links TRBV27 to TRBJ2-7; 10 bases match TRBD2. Sequenced sample: blood. CDR3 sequence (DNA): TGTGCCTGCAGGCCTAGCGGGAGTAGTTACGAGCAGTACTTC. Translated, it gives CACRPSGSSYEQYF.